This T cell receptor beta chain is drawn from a study of vaccination and CD4 T cells after COVID-19. An Oncomine TCR Beta short-read assay was used to sequence the DNA from cultured CD4+ T cells. TCRdb used MiXCR to reprocess the PCR reads, holding one entry per CDR3 protein. The sample yields 15,000 to 17,000 distinct CDR3 sequences, about 40% seen once. Treatment meaning: roughly ten-day PBMC culture with coronavirus spike peptide pools or control peptides (ViraFEST assay). Under the ViraFEST approach, antigen-specific T cells were expanded with peptide pools and TCRs subsequently sequenced. This clonotype came up a few times. Its antigen is not known. Germline-derived CDR1 and CDR2 are SGHAT and FQNNGV. This CDR3 is built from 14 residues. Trimming pared 1 base from V and 2 bases from J, leaving 3 bases between.

Input material: cultured CD4+ T cells from blood. The chain is built from TRBV11-2 and TRBJ1-6; no definite D call. The TCR sequence derives from a human donor with COVID-19. The CDR3 coding sequence is TGTGCCAGCAGCTTAGGCCCCTATAATTCACCCCTCCACTTT. As protein: CASSLGPYNSPLHF.